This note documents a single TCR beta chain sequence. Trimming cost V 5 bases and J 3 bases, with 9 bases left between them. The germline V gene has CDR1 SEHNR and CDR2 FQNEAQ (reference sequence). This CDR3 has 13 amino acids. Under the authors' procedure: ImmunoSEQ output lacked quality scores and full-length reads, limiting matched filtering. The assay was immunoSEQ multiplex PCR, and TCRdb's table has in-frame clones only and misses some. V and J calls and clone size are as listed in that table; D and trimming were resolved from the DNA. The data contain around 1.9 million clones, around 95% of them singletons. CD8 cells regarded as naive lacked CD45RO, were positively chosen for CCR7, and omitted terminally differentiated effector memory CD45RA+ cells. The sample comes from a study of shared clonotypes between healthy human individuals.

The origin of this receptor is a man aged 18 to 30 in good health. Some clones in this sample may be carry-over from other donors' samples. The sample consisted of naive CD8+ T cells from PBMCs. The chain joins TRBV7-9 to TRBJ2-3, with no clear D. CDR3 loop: CASSPGVTDTQYF. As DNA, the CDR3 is TGTGCCAGCAGCCCCGGAGTGACAGATACGCAGTATTTT.